These 12 T cell receptor beta chains share one sample of origin, sequenced in a study of chemoradiotherapy in HPV16-positive cancers. The table came from immunoSEQ multiplex PCR; TCRdb's copy has only in-frame clones and leaves some out. The sample has roughly 250 clones, 80% to 90% seen once. Sequencing used tumor tissue, obtained from a patient who underwent chemoradiotherapy. These TCRs come from a human donor with HPV-associated anogenital cancer.

Here the CDR3 DNA reads TGTGCCAGCAGTTTTTTGACAGCTGCAACTAATGAAAAACTGTTTTTT. Residues: CASSFLTAATNEKLFF. The V call is TRBV28, the J call TRBJ1-4; D is possibly TRBD1 (5 bases). The germline gives CDR1 MDHEN, CDR2 SYDVKM. Trimming removed 3 bases from V and 0 bases from J, with 11 bases in between. The CDR3 extends over 16 amino acids. Full variable domain (rest looked up from reference TRBV28 and TRBJ1-4): DVKVTQSSRYLVKRTGEKVFLECVQDMDHENMFWYRQDPGLGLRLIYFSYDVKMKEKGDIPEGYSVSREKKERFSLILESASTNQTSMYLCASSFLTAATNEKLFFGSGTQLSVL.

The chain uses TRBV5-1 and TRBJ1-2; no firm D call. Per germline, CDR1 SGHRS and CDR2 YFSETQ. This CDR3 has 15 amino acids. Between the trimmed V and J ends, which lost 4 bases and 1 base, there was a span of 14 bases. This CDR3 is CASSISLGINYGYTF. CDR3 DNA sequence: TGCGCCAGCAGCATATCCCTAGGTATTAACTATGGCTACACCTTC.

This clone came up a few times. The CDR3, as DNA: TGTGCCAGCAGCCAAGAGCGGGGGGGCCAAGAGACCCAGTACTTC. It yields the protein CASSQERGGQETQYF. The V call is TRBV4-2, the J call TRBJ2-5; 9 bases are a match to TRBD2. Trimming cost V 0 bases and J 1 base; bases outside gene matches: 0. The CDR3 is made up of 15 amino acids. CDR1 and CDR2 (germline): LGHNA, YNFKEQ.

This chain links TRBV19 with TRBJ1-2, with D possibly being TRBD1 (6 bases). Germline CDR1 reads LNHDA; CDR2 reads SQIVND (reference sequence). This CDR3 spans 17 amino acids. V dropped 4 bases and J dropped 2 bases, with 20 bases sitting between them. The CDR3 reads CASSTAIAGTQNYGYTF. DNA of the CDR3: TGTGCCAGTAGTACTGCCATCGCCGGGACACAAAACTATGGCTACACCTTC.

Regarding this clone: Other DNA sequences in the same sample also yield this CDR3. The chain links TRBV9 to TRBJ2-2, with 14 bases matching TRBD2. Germline V gene lookup returns CDR1 SGDLS and CDR2 YYNGEE. The CDR3 sequence is 19 residues long. Trimming at V came to 3 bases and at J to 4 bases, leaving 11 bases not matched to a gene. CDR3 nucleotides: TGTGCCAGCAGCGGCAGCGGACTAGCGGGGGGTCCTGGCACCGGGGAGCTGTTTTTT. Translating it yields CASSGSGLAGGPGTGELFF.

This clone was found a few times. The CDR3 sequence is CASSSIAGGPYEQYF. The CDR3 DNA is TGTGCCAGCAGCTCCATAGCGGGGGGGCCCTACGAGCAGTACTTC. The V and J genes are TRBV7-2 and TRBJ2-7; 11 nucleotides line up with TRBD2. Germline V gene lookup returns CDR1 SGHTA and CDR2 FQGNSA. CDR3 length: 15 amino acids. V gave up 4 bases and J gave up 2 bases; unmatched junction bases: 4.

This clone was observed once. The chain has TRBV18 and TRBJ1-4; weak D call: TRBD1 (6 bases). CDR3 size: 14 residues. Germline lookup yields CDR1 KGHSH and CDR2 LQKENI. V lost 3 bases to trimming and J lost 4 bases, with 9 bases between them. As DNA, the CDR3 is TGTGCCAGCTCACCGACAGGCAATAATGAAAAACTGTTTTTT. This codes for CASSPTGNNEKLFF. Supplemented by reference TRBV18 and TRBJ1-4, the full variable domain reads NAGVMQNPRHLVRRRGQEARLRCSPMKGHSHVYWYRQLPEEGLKFMVYLQKENIIDESGMPKERFSAEFPKEGPSILRIQQVVRGDSAAYFCASSPTGNNEKLFFGSGTQLSVL.

V gene TRBV10-3 combines with J gene TRBJ2-6; 8 bases map to TRBD2. The CDR3 extends over 15 amino acids. The germline V gene has CDR1 ENHRY and CDR2 SYGVKD. The V segment lost 3 bases and the J segment 4 bases; nucleotides outside the gene matches: 2. CDR3 region: CAISDSGAGANVLTF. The CDR3, as DNA: TGTGCCATCAGTGATAGCGGGGCCGGGGCCAACGTCCTGACTTTC.

The genes are TRBV30 and TRBJ1-4; no firm D call. Germline V lookup: CDR1 GTSNPN, CDR2 SVGIG (reference sequence). The ends were cut back, 2 bases at V and 8 bases at J, with 6 bases in the middle. CDR3 size: 11 residues. The CDR3 sequence is CAWSPREKLFF. DNA of the CDR3: TGTGCCTGGAGTCCACGGGAAAAACTGTTTTTT.

This clone appeared a single time. CDR3 sequence reads: CASSLGPEDTIYF. CDR3 sequence (DNA): TGTGCCAGCAGTCTGGGCCCGGAGGACACCATATATTTT. The V gene is TRBV6-6, the J gene TRBJ1-3; D is unclear. Germline V lookup: CDR1 MNHNY, CDR2 SVGAGI (reference sequence). The CDR3 totals 13 residues. Trimming took off 5 bases at V and 8 bases at J, with 13 bases between the two ends.

The chain employs TRBV13 and TRBJ2-7, with a tentative D call TRBD1 (5 bases). Germline V CDR1 and CDR2: PRHDT, FYEKMQ (reference sequence). Trimming took off 0 bases at V and 0 bases at J, with 9 bases between the two ends. This CDR3 is 15 amino acids long. DNA for the CDR3: TGTGCCAGCAGCTTAGGAGGGGCCAGCTCCTACGAGCAGTACTTC. Residues: CASSLGGASSYEQYF. The full variable domain, with the rest looked up from reference TRBV13 and TRBJ2-7, is AAGVIQSPRHLIKEKRETATLKCYPIPRHDTVYWYQQGPGQDPQFLISFYEKMQSDKGSIPDRFSAQQFSDYHSELNMSSLELGDSALYFCASSLGGASSYEQYFGPGTRLTVT.

This clone was detected a few times. V usage is TRBV28 and J usage is TRBJ2-5; D may be TRBD2 (5 bases). The end of the DNA fits TRBJ2-7 better, so the J call may be wrong. The CDR3 loop spans 11 amino acids. CDR1 MDHEN and CDR2 SYDVKM come from the germline V gene. CDR3 DNA sequence: TGTGCCAGCATCCTAGGGAGCGAGCAGTACTTC. Translating gives CASILGSEQYF.